The 17 T cell receptor beta chains presented below share a single source sample, sequenced in a study of blood T cell repertoires in COVID-19. Using immunoSEQ multiplex PCR, the repertoire was profiled, and TCRdb retains in-frame clones only, with some absent. Here the sample spans 370,000 or so clones, approximately 87% being singletons. The sequenced sample was PBMCs or T cells enriched from blood (not recorded which). These receptors were obtained from a man aged 30 to 45 who had recovered from COVID-19.

The chain links TRBV7-9 to TRBJ2-7, with TRBD1 matching over 9 bases. J gave up 2 bases and V 4 bases, and 6 bases lay outside the gene matches. The CDR3 length is 15 residues. Germline CDR1 is SEHNR and CDR2 is FQNEAQ (reference sequence). The DNA of the CDR3 is TGTGCCAGCAGCTCGTCGGGACAGGGCCCCTACGAGCAGTACTTC. Protein sequence: CASSSSGQGPYEQYF.

The V call is TRBV4-2, the J call TRBJ1-2; possible D gene TRBD1, 6 bases. V shed 1 base and J shed 1 base, with 13 bases lying between them. Germline values: CDR1 LGHNA, CDR2 YNFKEQ. The CDR3 totals 16 residues. CDR3 bases: TGTGCCAGCAGCCAAGGGCCAAGACAGGTTAACTATGGCTACACCTTC. It is translated as CASSQGPRQVNYGYTF.

The chain uses TRBV7-2 and TRBJ1-2; the match to TRBD1 covers 8 bases. Germline V CDR1 and CDR2: SGHTA, FQGNSA. With V trimmed by 5 bases and J by 7 bases, 6 bases remained unmatched. There are 13 residues in the CDR3. CDR3 nucleotides: TGTGCCAGCAGCCTACAGGGGGAGGGTGGCTACACCTTC. Translating gives CASSLQGEGGYTF.

This clone was counted once. The V and J genes are TRBV5-6 and TRBJ2-5; a weak D match, TRBD1 (7 bases). This CDR3 is built from 16 residues. V lost 1 base and J 7 bases, leaving 20 bases between the germline ends. Germline V lookup: CDR1 SGHDT, CDR2 YYEEEE. CDR3 DNA sequence: TGTGCCAGCAGCTTGATCCCAGGGGGACTCGAGGGGACCCAGTACTTC. Translating gives CASSLIPGGLEGTQYF.

The rearrangement links TRBV10-3 to TRBJ1-2; 7 nucleotides align to TRBD1. CDR3 length: 13 residues. Germline CDR1 is ENHRY and CDR2 is SYGVKD. With V trimmed by 6 bases and J by 6 bases, 7 bases remained unmatched. CDR3 in DNA: TGTGCCATCAGAGACAGGGCCGGAGATGGCTACACCTTC. As protein: CAIRDRAGDGYTF.

The chain recombines TRBV6-5 with TRBJ2-5; tentative D call: TRBD1 (7 bases). Deletions cut 5 bases from V and 4 bases from J, with 14 bases between. CDR3 length equals 14 residues. Germline V gene lookup returns CDR1 MNHEY and CDR2 SVGAGI. The CDR3 is CASSHRGGGETQYF. CDR3 bases: TGTGCCAGCAGTCACAGGGGAGGTGGAGAGACCCAGTACTTC.

The chain combines TRBV27 with TRBJ1-2; D gene unclear. Germline V CDR1 and CDR2: MNHEY, SMNVEV (reference sequence). The CDR3 spans 16 residues. Deletions cut 0 bases from V and 4 bases from J, with 15 bases between. CDR3 DNA sequence: TGTGCCAGCAGTTTATCCAGAGGGAGCAATCGCTATGGCTACACCTTC. Translation gives CASSLSRGSNRYGYTF.

The V call is TRBV7-7, the J call TRBJ1-5; D is uncertain. Trimming took 3 bases from V and 6 from J, leaving 6 bases between them. CDR3 size: 12 residues. Per the germline V gene, CDR1 is SSHAT and CDR2 is FNYEAQ (reference sequence). The DNA for the CDR3 is TGTGCCAGCAGCTTTCCCGGTCAGCCCCAGCATTTT. Amino acid sequence: CASSFPGQPQHF. Full variable domain (rest looked up from reference TRBV7-7 and TRBJ1-5): GAGVSQSPRYKVTKRGQDVTLRCDPISSHATLYWYQQALGQGPEFLTYFNYEAQPDKSGLPSDRFSAERPEGSISTLTIQRTEQRDSAMYRCASSFPGQPQHFGDGTRLSIL.

About this clone itself: In the same sample, other DNA sequences code for this CDR3. The rearrangement links TRBV18 to TRBJ2-7, with D tentatively TRBD1 (5 bases). CDR1 is KGHSH and CDR2 is LQKENI in the germline V gene. This CDR3 spans 13 amino acids. With 3 bases removed from V and 3 bases from J, the gap between germline ends came to 9 bases. The CDR3 coding sequence is TGTGCCAGCTCACCCGGACAAAACTACGAGCAGTACTTC. Its protein is CASSPGQNYEQYF.

The CDR3 nucleotides read TGCGCCAGCAGCTTGGGGGCCGGAGGGAACACTGAAGCTTTCTTT. It codes for CASSLGAGGNTEAFF. The J gene is TRBJ1-1, the V gene TRBV5-1; D unresolved. Germline assignment: CDR1 SGHRS and CDR2 YFSETQ. The V gene lost 0 bases and the J gene lost 1 base, with 10 bases spanning the gap. This CDR3 has 15 residues.

The chain uses TRBV14 and TRBJ1-1; tentatively, D is TRBD1 (5 bases). This CDR3 has 13 amino acids. V lost 6 bases, J lost 4 bases, and 12 bases lay in between. Germline V lookup: CDR1 SGHDN, CDR2 FVKESK. The CDR3 DNA reads TGTGCCAGCAGAAACAGCGGGGGCACTGAAGCTTTCTTT. Translation gives CASRNSGGTEAFF.

The gene calls are TRBV5-1 and TRBJ2-2; 8 bases map to TRBD1. The CDR3 loop spans 16 amino acids. With V trimmed by 4 bases and J by 1 base, 6 bases remained unmatched. CDR1 is SGHRS, CDR2 YFSETQ, per germline. DNA of the CDR3: TGCGCCAGCAGCCGTTCTGGACAGGGGAACACCGGGGAGCTGTTTTTT. It codes for CASSRSGQGNTGELFF.

J is TRBJ1-1 and V is TRBV6-5, with D unresolved. Per germline, CDR1 MNHEY and CDR2 SVGAGI. Between the trimmed V and J ends, which lost 0 bases and 10 bases, there was a span of 15 bases. This CDR3 comprises 14 residues. The chain's CDR3 is CASSYSKRPVGAFF. CDR3 sequence (DNA): TGTGCCAGCAGTTACTCGAAGCGGCCCGTGGGAGCTTTCTTT.

This clone has just a few counts. V gene TRBV2 combines with J gene TRBJ1-2, with D unresolved. The CDR3 consists of 12 residues. V lost 7 bases, J lost 2 bases, and 8 bases lay in between. Germline V gives CDR1 SNHLY, CDR2 FYNNEI. CDR3 coding DNA: TGTGCCAGCATACGGGTGAACTATGGCTACACCTTC. Translating gives CASIRVNYGYTF.

The V and J genes are TRBV27 and TRBJ2-3; 8 bases agree with TRBD2. This CDR3 region has 15 residues. CDR1 and CDR2 from the germline V gene are MNHEY and SMNVEV (reference sequence). V shed 3 bases, J shed 2 bases, and the junction held 4 bases outside the gene matches. DNA for the CDR3: TGTGCCAGCAGTTTGAAGCGGGGGCCCACAGATACGCAGTATTTT. The encoded protein is CASSLKRGPTDTQYF.

This clone was detected only a few times. The J gene is TRBJ2-7, the V gene TRBV10-1; 8 bases map to TRBD2. The CDR3 runs to 16 residues. V lost 3 bases, J lost 4 bases, and 11 bases stayed unmatched. CDR1 is WNHNN and CDR2 is SYGVQD in the germline V gene (reference sequence). CDR3 loop: CASSDAAGGYYYEQYF. The CDR3, as DNA: TGCGCCAGCAGTGATGCGGCGGGGGGATACTATTACGAGCAGTACTTC.

The chain employs TRBV30 and TRBJ1-1; a weak D match, TRBD1 (6 bases). From germline, CDR1 is GTSNPN and CDR2 SVGIG (reference sequence). The CDR3 covers 12 residues. Trimming took 4 bases from V and 5 from J, leaving 11 bases between them. The CDR3 DNA reads TGTGCCTGGACCAACAGGGTAACTGAAGCTTTCTTT. Its protein is CAWTNRVTEAFF.